The present T cell receptor beta chain was sequenced within a study of CD8+ T cells in alopecia areata. For the study at large: The study gave treated patients oral tofacitinib at 5 to 10 mg twice daily. Regarding the study as a whole: Relative to normal scalp, lesional scalp, especially alopecia totalis/universalis, showed higher clonality.

This clone has more than one count but fewer than ten. The antigen remains unidentified. Trimming at V came to 4 bases and at J to 6 bases, leaving 2 bases not matched to a gene. CDR3 length: 12 residues. Per the germline V gene, CDR1 is SGHTS and CDR2 is YDEGEE. The treatment is: oral pan-JAK inhibitor, 5-10 mg twice daily. Extraction of RNA preceded its reverse transcription into cDNA, which served as the sequencing template. Sequencing was performed with immunoSEQ multiplex PCR; in TCRdb, only in-frame clones are kept and a portion is missing. The data hold a few hundred thousand clones, with about two fifths observed a single time.

The sequenced sample was CD4+ T cells sorted from blood, obtained around week 30, from a patient treated with tofacitinib. This chain links TRBV5-8 with TRBJ2-7; 9 bases line up with TRBD1. The receptor was derived from a human donor with alopecia areata. CDR3 nucleotides: TGTGCCAGCAGCCGGACAGGGGCCGAGCAGTACTTC. Translating it yields CASSRTGAEQYF.